These 10 T cell receptor beta chains came from one sample sequenced in a study of human T cells and chemical hapten exposure. Time point meaning: patch test 1, 2 weeks after DPC sensitization. Sample treatment: therapeutic diphenylcyclopropenone sensitization with weekly scalp DPC. MiXCR, applied by TCRdb to the RACE reads, yields one record per CDR3 protein. The sample lists around 120,000 distinct CDR3 sequences, roughly 15% occurring once. Sequencing was performed on whole blood, taken in connection with sensitization to the hapten diphenylcyclopropenone (DPC). These receptors all come from a man in his late teens or twenties with alopecia areata. Some clones in this sample may be carry-over from other donors' samples.

This clonotype was seen only a few times. The rearrangement links TRBV7-9 to TRBJ1-1, with D perhaps matching TRBD1 (5 bases). The CDR3 covers 17 residues. Germline lookup yields CDR1 SEHNR and CDR2 FQNEAQ (reference sequence). Trimming shortened V by 1 base and J by 0 bases, and 15 bases separated the two germline ends. CDR3 sequence (DNA): TGTGCCAGCAGCTTAGAATCCCGGGACCGTTTGAACACTGAAGCTTTCTTT. It codes for CASSLESRDRLNTEAFF.

V usage is TRBV28 and J usage is TRBJ1-5; no clear D. Germline CDR1 MDHEN, CDR2 SYDVKM. CDR3 length: 16 residues. Deletions cut 4 bases from V and 3 bases from J, with 16 bases between. Here the CDR3 reads CASSSTRTRPNQPQHF. The DNA of the CDR3 is TGTGCCAGCAGTTCAACTCGGACCCGCCCCAATCAGCCCCAGCATTTT.

The chain has TRBV6-2 or TRBV6-3 and TRBJ2-5; the D gene is possibly TRBD2 (6 bases). Per germline, CDR1 MNHEY and CDR2 SVGEGT. Trimming stripped 5 bases from V and 5 bases from J, with 9 bases between. The CDR3 is made up of 12 amino acids. The DNA for the CDR3 is TGTGCCAGCAGTAACGCGGGGGAGACCCAGTACTTC. Translated: CASSNAGETQYF.

This clonotype appeared a few times. The chain joins TRBV7-2 to TRBJ1-5; D unresolved. The CDR3 runs 15 residues. V lost 1 base and J 2 bases, leaving 9 bases between the germline ends. CDR1 is SGHTA, CDR2 FQGNSA, per germline. The DNA of the CDR3 is TGTGCCAGCAGCTTAGACGGGAGAGGCAATCAGCCCCAGCATTTT. Protein product: CASSLDGRGNQPQHF.

The CDR3, as DNA: TGCAGCGTTATAGGGGACAGGGAATTCATGAACACTGAAGCTTTCTTT. Its translation: CSVIGDREFMNTEAFF. The chain links TRBV29-1 to TRBJ1-1, with TRBD1 matching over 9 bases. Germline V lookup: CDR1 SQVTM, CDR2 ANQGSEA. J was trimmed by 0 bases and V by 5 bases; bases with no gene match: 10. The CDR3 runs 16 residues.

This clonotype was detected a few times. The CDR3 sequence is CASSTRNDEQFF. In DNA, the CDR3 is TGTGCCAGCAGCACAAGAAACGATGAGCAGTTCTTC. The V call is TRBV5-4, the J call TRBJ2-1; D gene ambiguous. Trimming took 4 bases from V and 8 from J, leaving 10 bases between them. The CDR3 is made up of 12 amino acids. Germline CDR1 is SGHNT and CDR2 is YYREEE (reference sequence).

At least ten counts were recorded for this clonotype. This sequence joins TRBV24-1 and TRBJ2-1; D might be TRBD1 (5 bases). V shed 2 bases and J shed 10 bases, with 23 bases lying between them. This CDR3 comprises 17 residues. CDR1 and CDR2 from the germline V gene are KGHDR and SFDVKD. This CDR3 reads CATSDSGLKDPTWEQFF. The CDR3 nucleotides read TGTGCCACCAGTGATTCAGGGTTAAAGGACCCTACTTGGGAGCAGTTCTTC.

This clonotype occurred a few times. The chain employs TRBV4-1 and TRBJ2-5, with 9 nucleotides matching TRBD1. V lost 0 bases and J lost 1; bases outside the gene matches: 6. The CDR3 loop spans 17 amino acids. CDR1 and CDR2 (germline): MGHRA, YSYEKL. The CDR3 region has the DNA TGCGCCAGCAGCCAAGATTGGGGACAGGGAATCCAAGAGACCCAGTACTTC. It yields the protein CASSQDWGQGIQETQYF.

The V gene is TRBV6-2 or TRBV6-3, the J gene TRBJ1-4; D is undetermined. Trimming removed 5 bases from V and 7 bases from J, with 14 bases in between. CDR1 and CDR2 from the germline V gene are MNHEY and SVGEGT. This CDR3 is 14 amino acids long. The CDR3 DNA is TGTGCCAGCAGTACAGCTTCCGTCGGTGAAAAACTGTTTTTT. Translated, it gives CASSTASVGEKLFF.

This clonotype was recorded a few times. This chain joins TRBV29-1 and TRBJ2-3, with D perhaps given as TRBD1 or TRBD2 (5 bases each). Germline V lookup: CDR1 SQVTM, CDR2 ANQGSEA. This CDR3 spans 13 amino acids. V was cut by 3 bases and J by 1 base, with 8 bases left in between. The CDR3 sequence is CSVERGGTDTQYF. The CDR3 DNA follows: TGCAGCGTTGAGCGAGGGGGCACAGATACGCAGTATTTT.